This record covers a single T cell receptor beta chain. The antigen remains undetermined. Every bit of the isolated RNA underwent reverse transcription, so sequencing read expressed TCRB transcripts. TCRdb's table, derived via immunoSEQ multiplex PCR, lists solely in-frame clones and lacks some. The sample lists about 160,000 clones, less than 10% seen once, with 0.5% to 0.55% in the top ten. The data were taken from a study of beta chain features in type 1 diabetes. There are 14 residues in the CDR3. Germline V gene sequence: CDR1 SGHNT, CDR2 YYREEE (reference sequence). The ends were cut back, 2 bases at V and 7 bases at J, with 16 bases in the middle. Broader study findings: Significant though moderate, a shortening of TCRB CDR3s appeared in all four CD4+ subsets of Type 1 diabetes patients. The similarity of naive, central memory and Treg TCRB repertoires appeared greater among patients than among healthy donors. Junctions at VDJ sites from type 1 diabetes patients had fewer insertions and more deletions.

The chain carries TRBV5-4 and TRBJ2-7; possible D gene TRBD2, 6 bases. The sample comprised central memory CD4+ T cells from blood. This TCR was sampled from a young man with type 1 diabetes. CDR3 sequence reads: CASSLAGTFSEQYF. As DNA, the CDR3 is TGTGCCAGCAGCTTAGCCGGGACTTTTTCGGAGCAGTACTTC.